This T cell receptor beta chain was recovered during a study of post-analysis software for immune sequencing data. Study overall: The study covered relapsing-remitting, secondary progressive and progressive-relapsing courses of multiple sclerosis. Whole-study findings and limits: A significant reduction in normalized Chao1 diversity was observed in multiple sclerosis patients versus controls. Roughly 5 TRBV segments, including TRBV5-6, TRBV5-1 and TRBV20-1, were more frequent in patients than controls.

The authors incorporated unique molecular identifiers into the TCR beta cDNA libraries. TCRdb called the PCR reads again in MiXCR, with one record for every CDR3 protein. Of 750,000 to 950,000 distinct CDR3 sequences in the sample, 53% were seen once. Trimming took off 6 bases at V and 3 bases at J, with 15 bases between the two ends. This CDR3 contains 14 residues. Germline V CDR1 and CDR2: MNHEY, SMNVEV (reference sequence). About this clonotype: Its antigen is still unknown.

The chain combines TRBV27 with TRBJ2-7; perhaps TRBD2 as D (5 bases). This TCR derives from a girl between 5 and 17 years old with multiple sclerosis. Specimen: blood. The CDR3 DNA reads TGTGCCAGCAGAGAGGGTGGGCCGAGCTACGAGCAGTACTTC. This gives the protein CASREGGPSYEQYF.